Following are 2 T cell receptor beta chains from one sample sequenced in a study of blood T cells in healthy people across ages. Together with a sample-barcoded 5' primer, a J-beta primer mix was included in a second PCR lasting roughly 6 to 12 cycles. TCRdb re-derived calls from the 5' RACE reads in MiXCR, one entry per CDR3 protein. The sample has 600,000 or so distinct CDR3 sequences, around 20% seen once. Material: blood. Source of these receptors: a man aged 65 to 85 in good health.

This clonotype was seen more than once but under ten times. CDR3 nucleotide sequence: TGTGCCAGCAGCTTAATGCGGGTCGGGGGCGCGAACACCGGGGAGCTGTTTTTT. Translated, it gives CASSLMRVGGANTGELFF. The chain carries TRBV7-3 and TRBJ2-2, with D perhaps assigned TRBD1 or TRBD2 (6 bases each). Per germline, CDR1 SGHTA and CDR2 FQGTGA. Trimming took 1 base from V and 0 from J, leaving 15 bases between them. This CDR3 is built from 18 residues.

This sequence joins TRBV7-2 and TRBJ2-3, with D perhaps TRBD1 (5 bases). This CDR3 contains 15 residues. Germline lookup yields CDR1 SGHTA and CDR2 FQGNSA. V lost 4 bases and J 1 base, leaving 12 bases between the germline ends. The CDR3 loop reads CASSSRVGGTDTQYF. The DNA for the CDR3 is TGTGCCAGCAGCTCCAGGGTTGGAGGCACAGATACGCAGTATTTT. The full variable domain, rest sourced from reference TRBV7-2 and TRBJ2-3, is GAGVSQSPSNKVTEKGKDVELRCDPISGHTALYWYRQSLGQGLEFLIYFQGNSAPDKSGLPSDRFSAERTGGSVSTLTIQRTQQEDSAVYLCASSSRVGGTDTQYFGPGTRLTVL.